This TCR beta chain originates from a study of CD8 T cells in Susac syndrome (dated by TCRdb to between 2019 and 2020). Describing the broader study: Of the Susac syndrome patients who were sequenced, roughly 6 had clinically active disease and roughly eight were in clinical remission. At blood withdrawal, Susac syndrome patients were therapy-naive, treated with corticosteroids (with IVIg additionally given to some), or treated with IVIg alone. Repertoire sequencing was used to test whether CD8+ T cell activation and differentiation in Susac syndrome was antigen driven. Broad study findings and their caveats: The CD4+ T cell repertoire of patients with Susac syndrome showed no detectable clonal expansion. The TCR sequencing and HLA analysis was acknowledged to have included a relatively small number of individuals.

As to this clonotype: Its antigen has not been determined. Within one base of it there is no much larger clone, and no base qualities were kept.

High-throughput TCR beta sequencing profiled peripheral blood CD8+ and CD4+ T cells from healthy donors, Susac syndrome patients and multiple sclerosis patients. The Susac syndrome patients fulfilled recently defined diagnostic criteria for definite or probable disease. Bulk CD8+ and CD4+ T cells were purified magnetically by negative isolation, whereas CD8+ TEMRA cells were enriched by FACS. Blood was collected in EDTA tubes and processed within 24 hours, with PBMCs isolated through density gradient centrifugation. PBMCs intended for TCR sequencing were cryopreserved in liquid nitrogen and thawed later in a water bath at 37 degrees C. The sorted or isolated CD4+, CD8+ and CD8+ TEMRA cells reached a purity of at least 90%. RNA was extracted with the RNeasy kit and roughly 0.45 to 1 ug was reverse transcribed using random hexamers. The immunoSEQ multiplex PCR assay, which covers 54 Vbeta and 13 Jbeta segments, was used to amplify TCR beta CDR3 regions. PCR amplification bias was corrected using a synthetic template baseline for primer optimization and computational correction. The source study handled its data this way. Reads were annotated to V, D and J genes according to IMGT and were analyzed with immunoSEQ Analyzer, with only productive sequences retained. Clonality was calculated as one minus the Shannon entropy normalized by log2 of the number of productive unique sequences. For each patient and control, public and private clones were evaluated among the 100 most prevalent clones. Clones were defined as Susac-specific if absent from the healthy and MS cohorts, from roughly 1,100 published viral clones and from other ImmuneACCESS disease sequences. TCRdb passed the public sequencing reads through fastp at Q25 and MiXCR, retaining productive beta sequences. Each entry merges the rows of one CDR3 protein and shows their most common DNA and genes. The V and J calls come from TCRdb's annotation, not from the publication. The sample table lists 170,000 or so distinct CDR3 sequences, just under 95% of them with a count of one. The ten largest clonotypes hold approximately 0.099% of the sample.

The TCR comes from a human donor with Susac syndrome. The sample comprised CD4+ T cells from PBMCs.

CDR3 reads: CATSRGQLTNTEAFF. The DNA is as follows: TGTGCCACCAGCAGAGGACAGTTAACTAACACTGAAGCTTTCTTT. Recombination joined TRBV15 with TRBJ1-1; the D segment could be TRBD1, given 5 matching bases. Taken from the germline V gene (reference sequence), the CDR1 and CDR2 loops are LNHNV and YYDKDF. At the junction V is shortened by 1 base and J by 2 bases, with 11 bases in between. Taken from cysteine to phenylalanine, the CDR3 has 15 residues. CDR3 DNA only is kept here, 45 bases in frame from base 1.